This entry lists 25 T cell receptor beta chains sequenced from one sample in a study of response to subunit inactivated influenza vaccine. In TCRdb, the RT-PCR reads were re-called with MiXCR into one record per CDR3 protein. The data hold 600,000 to 850,000 distinct CDR3 sequences, with about 15% observed a single time. This material consisted of PBMCs from blood, taken roughly 15 days before vaccination. These receptors were collected from a man over 45 who received an inactivated influenza vaccine.

This chain connects TRBV6-1 to TRBJ2-4, with D possibly TRBD2 on 6 matching bases. Germline V lookup: CDR1 MNHNS, CDR2 SASEGT. Between the trimmed V and J ends, which lost 7 bases and 0 bases, there was a span of 13 bases. There are 15 residues in the CDR3. CDR3 nucleotide sequence: TGTGCCAGCATATTGGGGGGTTTAGCCAAAAACATTCAGTACTTC. This translates into CASILGGLAKNIQYF.

For the CDR3, the DNA is TGTGCCAGCAGCACTCTAAAGTGGGCAGGGAAAGATACGCAGTATTTT. This sequence encodes CASSTLKWAGKDTQYF. The J gene is TRBJ2-3, the V gene TRBV27; weak D call: TRBD1 (5 bases). The germline V gene has CDR1 MNHEY and CDR2 SMNVEV (reference sequence). The CDR3 contains 16 residues. With 6 bases removed from V and 5 bases from J, the gap between germline ends came to 21 bases.

This clonotype has more than one count but fewer than ten. The chain is built from TRBV10-3 and TRBJ2-3; TRBD2 is a possible D gene (6 bases). This CDR3 contains 17 residues. V was shortened by 2 bases and J by 4 bases, with 19 bases between the two germline ends. Germline V lookup: CDR1 ENHRY, CDR2 SYGVKD. The CDR3, as DNA: TGTGCCATCAGTGAGCATCGACTAGGGCGCACGGCAGATACGCAGTATTTT. This codes for CAISEHRLGRTADTQYF.

V is TRBV4-1 and J is TRBJ2-7, with 7 bases identical to TRBD1. From germline, CDR1 is MGHRA and CDR2 YSYEKL. V lost 1 base to trimming and J lost 4 bases; unmatched junction nucleotides: 10. The CDR3 consists of 16 residues. The CDR3 is CASSQARGGRGYEQYF. The CDR3 DNA reads TGCGCCAGCAGCCAAGCGAGAGGGGGCCGAGGGTACGAGCAGTACTTC.

The gene calls are TRBV21-1 and TRBJ2-7; TRBD1 is the table's D call and was not checked against the DNA. TRBV21-1 represents a pseudogene. CDR3 length equals 12 residues. CDR3 amino acids: CASWDATYEQYF. The CDR3 DNA sequence: TGTGCCAGCTGGGACGCCACCTACGAGCAGTACTTC.

V usage is TRBV7-2 and J usage is TRBJ2-3; 8 bases are shared with TRBD1. CDR3 length equals 15 residues. V gave up 5 bases and J gave up 5 bases; unmatched junction bases: 9. Germline V gene data show CDR1 as SGHTA and CDR2 as FQGNSA. The CDR3 sequence: CASSATRGRKDTQYF. The CDR3 DNA reads as TGTGCCAGCAGCGCAACCAGGGGGCGTAAAGATACGCAGTATTTT.

The chain links TRBV27 to TRBJ2-7, with 11 bases matching TRBD2. Germline V gives CDR1 MNHEY, CDR2 SMNVEV (reference sequence). Germline trimming cut 5 bases from V and 5 bases from J; bases unmatched to any gene: 8. The CDR3 runs to 15 residues. The CDR3 is CASSGGTSGINEQYF. The CDR3, as DNA: TGTGCCAGCAGTGGCGGGACTAGCGGCATCAACGAGCAGTACTTC.

About this clonotype itself: Since the CDR3 does not end with the conserved phenylalanine or tryptophan, this likely comes from a read error. The gene calls are TRBV7-3 and TRBJ2-5; possible D gene TRBD2, 6 bases. V was trimmed by 5 bases and J by 4 bases, leaving 17 bases between them. CDR3 length: 15 residues. CDR1 is SGHTA and CDR2 is FQGTGA in the germline V gene. The CDR3 here is CASSKNGEALETQYL. CDR3 nucleotide sequence: TGTGCCAGCAGCAAGAACGGGGAGGCCCTAGAGACCCAGTACCTC.

This clonotype showed up just a few times. V gene TRBV5-1 combines with J gene TRBJ2-1, with 7 bases fitting TRBD1. The CDR3 is 16 residues long. Unmatched junction bases numbered 8, after V lost 0 bases and J lost 5 bases. Per germline, CDR1 SGHRS and CDR2 YFSETQ. Written as DNA, the CDR3 is TGCGCCAGCAGCTTGGGAGGGACAGCGCAGGACAATGAGCAGTTCTTC. This codes for CASSLGGTAQDNEQFF.

The CDR3 sequence: CASSYSPGDASTDTQYF. The CDR3 nucleotides read TGTGCCAGCAGTTACTCGCCCGGGGACGCCAGCACAGATACGCAGTATTTT. This chain links TRBV6-5 with TRBJ2-3; D might be TRBD1 or TRBD2, each matching 5 bases. The germline CDR1 and CDR2 sequences are MNHEY and SVGAGI. V dropped 0 bases and J dropped 0 bases, with 13 bases sitting between them. CDR3 length equals 17 residues.

This clonotype has ten or more counts. This rearrangement joins TRBV6-2 or TRBV6-3 to TRBJ2-3, with unresolved D. The length of the CDR3 is 14 residues. Germline V gene data show CDR1 as MNHEY and CDR2 as SVGEGT. With 0 bases removed from V and 6 bases from J, the gap between germline ends came to 10 bases. In DNA, the CDR3 is TGTGCCAGCAGTTACTCGGGTACTTCCGATACGCAGTATTTT. Protein product: CASSYSGTSDTQYF.

V is TRBV7-9 and J is TRBJ2-3; 7 nucleotides match TRBD2. The junction had 9 bases not matched to a gene; V was cut back by 5 bases and J by 1 base. Per germline, CDR1 SEHNR and CDR2 FQNEAQ (reference sequence). The CDR3 consists of 16 residues. CDR3 nucleotide sequence: TGTGCCAGCAGCCCCTGGGACTACCCTCGCACAGATACGCAGTATTTT. Translating gives CASSPWDYPRTDTQYF. The whole variable domain, remainder taken from reference TRBV7-9 and TRBJ2-3, is DTGVSQNPRHKITKRGQNVTFRCDPISEHNRLYWYRQTLGQGPEFLTYFQNEAQLEKSRLLSDRFSAERPKGSFSTLEIQRTEQGDSAMYLCASSPWDYPRTDTQYFGPGTRLTVL.

The chain employs TRBV7-2 and TRBJ2-3; D gene unclear. The V end lost 5 bases, the J end lost 2 bases, and 8 bases lay between the germline ends. The CDR3 covers 13 residues. Germline-derived CDR1 and CDR2 are SGHTA and FQGNSA. CDR3 nucleotides: TGTGCCAGCAGCCACAGATACACAGATACGCAGTATTTT. Residues: CASSHRYTDTQYF.

The table lists this clonotype with a few counts. The chain uses TRBV4-2 and TRBJ2-3; 7 bases align to TRBD2. V lost 6 bases to trimming and J lost 5 bases; unmatched junction nucleotides: 8. This CDR3 has 14 amino acids. Germline lookup yields CDR1 LGHNA and CDR2 YNFKEQ. The CDR3 here is CASRTSAGGDTQYF. The DNA for the CDR3 is TGTGCCAGCAGAACTAGCGCAGGCGGAGATACGCAGTATTTT.

This clonotype was recorded many times. V usage is TRBV7-9 and J usage is TRBJ2-5; D is uncertain. The germline CDR1 and CDR2 sequences are SEHNR and FQNEAQ (reference sequence). The CDR3 consists of 14 residues. Trimming removed 3 bases at V and 1 base at J, with 9 bases between. The CDR3 here is CASSFGQIQETQYF. For the CDR3, the DNA is TGTGCCAGCAGCTTCGGCCAGATCCAAGAGACCCAGTACTTC.

Concerning this clonotype itself: At one end, the junction sequence differs from germline, possibly due to a read error. V and J are TRBV29-1 and TRBJ2-5; D not resolved. The CDR3 spans 14 residues. Germline CDR1 is SQVTM and CDR2 is ANQGSEA. The CDR3 protein is CSVEGLAFQETQYF. The CDR3 nucleotides are TGCAGCGTCGAAGGTCTGGCCTTCCAAGAGACCCAGTACTTC.

This clonotype has more than one count but fewer than ten. The rearrangement joins TRBV25-1 to TRBJ1-6, with a possible D match to TRBD1 (6 bases). CDR3 length: 14 residues. Germline-derived CDR1 and CDR2 are MGHDK and SYGVNS. V lost 5 bases to trimming and J lost 8 bases, with 13 bases between them. As DNA, the CDR3 is TGTGCCAGCAGTCAACAGGGTAGGGATTCACCCCTCCACTTT. Its translation: CASSQQGRDSPLHF. The full variable domain, rest sourced from reference TRBV25-1 and TRBJ1-6, is EADIYQTPRYLVIGTGKKITLECSQTMGHDKMYWYQQDPGMELHLIHYSYGVNSTEKGDLSSESTVSRIRTEHFPLTLESARPSHTSQYLCASSQQGRDSPLHFGNGTRLTVT.

The chain joins TRBV5-5 to TRBJ2-2; no clear D. CDR1 is SGHKS and CDR2 is YYEKEE in the germline V gene (reference sequence). Deletions cut 6 bases from V and 0 bases from J, with 9 bases between. This CDR3 contains 14 residues. The CDR3 DNA reads TGTGCCAGCACCTGGACGGCGAACACCGGGGAGCTGTTTTTT. This sequence encodes CASTWTANTGELFF.

The chain is built from TRBV5-1 and TRBJ2-1, with 9 bases matching TRBD1. V was pared by 0 bases and J by 9 bases, with 10 bases of the junction left unmatched. Germline V gene data show CDR1 as SGHRS and CDR2 as YFSETQ. CDR3 length equals 16 residues. Here the CDR3 DNA reads TGCGCCAGCAGCTTGGCGGGGGACAGGGCATCCATTGAGCAGTTCTTC. Amino acid sequence: CASSLAGDRASIEQFF.

The V gene is TRBV29-1, the J gene TRBJ2-3; D call uncertain. Germline CDR1 SQVTM, CDR2 ANQGSEA. CDR3 length: 13 amino acids. The germline V and J ends were trimmed by 5 bases and 2 bases, with 11 bases remaining between them. This CDR3 is CSVSGLNTDTQYF. In nucleotides, the CDR3 is TGCAGCGTTTCCGGGCTAAACACAGATACGCAGTATTTT.

This clonotype was counted at least ten times. DNA of the CDR3: TGTGCCAGCAGGCTGGACTTGGGGCCCGCAGATACGCAGTATTTT. Translated: CASRLDLGPADTQYF. This chain connects TRBV12-3 or TRBV12-4 to TRBJ2-3, with D possibly called TRBD1 or TRBD2 (5 bases each). The V and J ends lost 6 bases and 4 bases respectively, with 17 bases between them. This CDR3 is built from 15 residues.

This clonotype was seen only a few times. The V and J genes are TRBV5-1 and TRBJ2-1; D is perhaps TRBD2 (6 bases). The CDR3 runs 15 residues. CDR1 and CDR2 (germline): SGHRS, YFSETQ. Trimming shortened V by 0 bases and J by 8 bases, and 15 bases separated the two germline ends. The CDR3 here is CASSLVTGAIDEQFF. The CDR3 DNA reads as TGCGCCAGCAGCTTGGTTACGGGAGCTATAGATGAGCAGTTCTTC.

V gene TRBV7-9 combines with J gene TRBJ2-3; D unresolved. The V end lost 1 base, the J end lost 5 bases, and 7 bases lay between the germline ends. The CDR3 is made up of 13 amino acids. Germline lookup yields CDR1 SEHNR and CDR2 FQNEAQ (reference sequence). The CDR3 bases are TGTGCCAGCAGCTTAGGTCATAGAGATACGCAGTATTTT. Protein product: CASSLGHRDTQYF.

This clonotype occurred a few times. V usage is TRBV6-2 or TRBV6-3 and J usage is TRBJ2-1; 14 nucleotides align to TRBD2. Germline assignment: CDR1 MNHEY and CDR2 SVGEGT. Germline trimming cut 5 bases from V and 7 bases from J; bases unmatched to any gene: 4. The CDR3 has 15 residues. CDR3 region: CASSKGTSGSNEQFF. CDR3 DNA sequence: TGTGCCAGCAGTAAGGGGACTAGCGGGAGTAATGAGCAGTTCTTC.

In this sample, this clonotype turned up a few times. This chain uses TRBV7-9 with TRBJ2-1, with D possibly matching TRBD1 (6 bases). This CDR3 contains 15 residues. Trimming removed 6 bases at V and 0 bases at J, with 12 bases between. CDR1 and CDR2 (germline): SEHNR, FQNEAQ (reference sequence). In DNA, the CDR3 is TGTGCCAGCAGGCGGACAGTTAGCTCCTACAATGAGCAGTTCTTC. Amino acid sequence: CASRRTVSSYNEQFF.